These 8 T cell receptor beta chains were all obtained from the same sample, sequenced in a study of blood T cell repertoires in COVID-19 (dated by TCRdb to about 2020). The receptor library was made with the immunoSEQ multiplex PCR assay. In its TCRdb copy, this immuneACCESS table keeps in-frame sequences only and misses some clones. Where compared with another copy, unresolved V genes explain less than half of these, and the others have no known cause. The sample has roughly 140,000 clones on record, approximately 84% of them singletons. The ten most abundant clones make up roughly 7.3% of the sample. Source material: peripheral blood. These receptors came from a human donor in a cohort sampled during active COVID-19.

The chain links TRBV6-5 to TRBJ1-5, with 9 bases that match TRBD1. The CDR3 contains 15 residues. Germline V CDR1 and CDR2: MNHEY, SVGAGI. V was pared by 10 bases and J by 11 bases, with 18 bases of the junction left unmatched. The CDR3 nucleotides read TGTGCCACCTATTCCCAGGGACAGGGATGGGTTTCCCAGCATTTT. It yields the protein CATYSQGQGWVSQHF.

The V gene is TRBV9, the J gene TRBJ2-2; TRBD1 agrees at 8 bases. Germline V CDR1 and CDR2: SGDLS, YYNGEE. The CDR3 runs to 15 residues. Trimming removed 2 bases from V and 3 bases from J; junction bases left unmatched: 3. CDR3 nucleotides: TGTGCCAGCAGCGTCCGGACAGGGCACACCGGGGAGCTGTTTTTT. Protein product: CASSVRTGHTGELFF. The full variable domain, in which reference TRBV9 and TRBJ2-2 provide the parts outside the CDR3, is DSGVTQTPKHLITATGQRVTLRCSPRSGDLSVYWYQQSLDQGLQFLIQYYNGEERAKGNILERFSAQQFPDLHSELNLSSLELGDSALYFCASSVRTGHTGELFFGEGSRLTVL.

The V and J genes are TRBV7-9 and TRBJ1-1; D not resolved. V dropped 4 bases and J dropped 5 bases, with 14 bases sitting between them. The CDR3 contains 14 residues. Germline V gene sequence: CDR1 SEHNR, CDR2 FQNEAQ (reference sequence). Written as DNA, the CDR3 is TGTGCCAGCAGCTCCAGGCTGGGTTTGACTGAAGCTTTCTTT. It codes for CASSSRLGLTEAFF.

A note on this clone: Other DNA sequences of this sample code for an identical CDR3. The V and J genes are TRBV28 and TRBJ2-7, with 7 bases fitting TRBD2. With 3 bases clipped from V and 3 bases from J, the junction kept 17 bases outside the gene matches. This CDR3 is 18 amino acids long. Looked up from germline, CDR1 is MDHEN and CDR2 is SYDVKM. In DNA, the CDR3 is TGTGCCAGCAGTTTGGGAGGGACCACACGGCTGTATGGCTACGAGCAGTACTTC. As protein: CASSLGGTTRLYGYEQYF.

The chain combines TRBV11-3 with TRBJ1-1; a possible D gene is TRBD1 (6 bases). The CDR3 totals 13 residues. The germline V gene encodes CDR1 SGHNT and CDR2 YENEEA. V was trimmed by 0 bases and J by 8 bases, leaving 10 bases between them. CDR3 nucleotides: TGTGCCAGCAGCTTAGATAGGGGGTCGGAAGCTTTCTTT. Translation: CASSLDRGSEAFF.

The V gene is TRBV4-2, the J gene TRBJ2-3; 11 bases align to TRBD2. The CDR3 runs 17 residues. Germline values: CDR1 LGHNA, CDR2 YNFKEQ. J lost 4 bases, V lost 1 base, and 7 bases had no gene match. CDR3 sequence reads: CASSQVSSGGLSDTQYF. The CDR3 nucleotides read TGTGCCAGCAGCCAAGTTTCTAGCGGGGGGTTATCAGATACGCAGTATTTT.

The V call is TRBV5-5, the J call TRBJ1-3, with D perhaps TRBD1 (6 bases). Germline V gene data show CDR1 as SGHKS and CDR2 as YYEKEE (reference sequence). V lost 1 base and J lost 4, with 6 bases in between. The CDR3 is 13 amino acids. DNA of the CDR3: TGTGCCAGCAGCTTGAGGGGGGGAAACACCATATATTTT. It yields the protein CASSLRGGNTIYF.

This clone was detected only once. Here the CDR3 reads CATSPHGGNQPQHF. The DNA of the CDR3 is TGTGCCACCAGCCCACACGGGGGCAATCAGCCCCAGCATTTT. The chain links TRBV15 to TRBJ1-5, with D uncertain. Germline V gives CDR1 LNHNV, CDR2 YYDKDF (reference sequence). This CDR3 spans 14 amino acids. Trimming shortened V by 5 bases and J by 2 bases, and 10 bases separated the two germline ends.